Reported below is one TCR beta chain. Per the germline V gene, CDR1 is SGHVS and CDR2 is FNYEAQ. The CDR3 totals 16 residues. Germline trimming cut 3 bases from V and 4 bases from J; bases unmatched to any gene: 4. Produced via immunoSEQ multiplex PCR; TCRdb's table is partial and in-frame only. The sample has about 190,000 clones, 80% to 90% seen once. This sample is drawn from a study of blood T cell repertoires in COVID-19. Study information: The cDNA or gDNA used as material had been derived from T cells, B-cell-depleted T cells, or PBMCs.

This sequence was found in a man younger than 45 with acute or convalescent COVID-19. The chain employs TRBV7-6 and TRBJ2-2; 11 bases are shared with TRBD2. Sample: peripheral blood. The CDR3 sequence is CASSFPSGGFTGELFF. The CDR3 DNA reads TGTGCCAGCAGCTTCCCTAGCGGGGGGTTCACCGGGGAGCTGTTTTTT.